These T cell receptor beta chains were read from a single sample in a study of monozygotic twins with inflammatory bowel disease. For each CDR3 protein, TCRdb gives one entry from its re-call of the 5' RACE reads, without DNA. The sample has 150,000 to 200,000 distinct CDR3 sequences. The sequencing sample was made of blood. The origin of the receptors is a human donor with ulcerative colitis or Crohn's disease, or a healthy co-twin of an affected twin (not recorded which). CDR3s include the opening cysteine and the closing phenylalanine or tryptophan. Fields, in order: J gene, V gene, CDR3 protein.

TRBJ2-7	TRBV28	CASSLNYPGTGYF
TRBJ1-1	TRBV5-1	CASSPGVNTEAFF
TRBJ1-6	TRBV3-1	CASSQAGGGRSSPLHF
TRBJ2-4	TRBV4-3	CASSQEWDQNIQYF
TRBJ2-1	TRBV7-9	CASIRDSYNEQFF
TRBJ1-2	TRBV7-2	CASSQGTANYGYTF
TRBJ1-1	TRBV15	CATSRPGRTEAFF
TRBJ2-5	TRBV7-9	CASSLDRGQIQETQYF
TRBJ2-2	TRBV5-1	CASSPETSGNVNTGELFF
TRBJ1-1	TRBV11-3	CASSFRGLTEAFF
TRBJ2-5	TRBV7-2	CASSLVGEKTQYF
TRBJ2-1	TRBV5-1	CASSLVTSGRNNEQFF
TRBJ2-2	TRBV20-1	CSAPRRLADLKGELFF
TRBJ1-5	TRBV7-9	CASSWGPTNQPQHF